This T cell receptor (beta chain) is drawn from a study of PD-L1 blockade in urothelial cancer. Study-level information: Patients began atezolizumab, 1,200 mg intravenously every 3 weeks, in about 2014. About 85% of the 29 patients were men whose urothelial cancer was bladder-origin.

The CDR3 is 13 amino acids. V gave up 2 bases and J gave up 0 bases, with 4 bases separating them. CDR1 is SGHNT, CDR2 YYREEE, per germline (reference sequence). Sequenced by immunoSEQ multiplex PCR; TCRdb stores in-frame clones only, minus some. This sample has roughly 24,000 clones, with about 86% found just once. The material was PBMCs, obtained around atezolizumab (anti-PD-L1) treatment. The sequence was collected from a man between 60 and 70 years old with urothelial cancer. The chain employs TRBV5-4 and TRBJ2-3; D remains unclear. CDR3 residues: CASSFPSTDTQYF. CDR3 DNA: TGTGCCAGCAGCTTTCCTAGCACAGATACGCAGTATTTT.